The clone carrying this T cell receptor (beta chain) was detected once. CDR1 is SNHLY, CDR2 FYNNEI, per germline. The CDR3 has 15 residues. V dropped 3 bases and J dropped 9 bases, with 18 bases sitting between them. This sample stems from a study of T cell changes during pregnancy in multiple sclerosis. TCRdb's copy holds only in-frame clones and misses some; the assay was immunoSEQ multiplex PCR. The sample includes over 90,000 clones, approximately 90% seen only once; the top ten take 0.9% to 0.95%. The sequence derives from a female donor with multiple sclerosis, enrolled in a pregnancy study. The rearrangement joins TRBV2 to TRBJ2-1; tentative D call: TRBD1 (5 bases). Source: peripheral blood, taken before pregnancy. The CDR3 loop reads CASSESTGALSEQFF. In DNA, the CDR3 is TGTGCCAGCAGTGAGAGCACAGGCGCGTTGAGTGAGCAGTTCTTC.